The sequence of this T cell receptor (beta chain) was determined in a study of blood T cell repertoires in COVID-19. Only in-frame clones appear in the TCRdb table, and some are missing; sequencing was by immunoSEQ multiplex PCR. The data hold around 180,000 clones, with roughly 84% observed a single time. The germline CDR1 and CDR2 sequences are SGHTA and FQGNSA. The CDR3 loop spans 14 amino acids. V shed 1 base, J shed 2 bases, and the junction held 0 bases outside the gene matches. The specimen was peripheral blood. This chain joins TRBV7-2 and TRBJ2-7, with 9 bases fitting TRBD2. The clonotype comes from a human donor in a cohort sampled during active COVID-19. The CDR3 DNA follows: TGTGCCAGCAGCTTAGGGACTAGCGCCTACGAGCAGTACTTC. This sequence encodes CASSLGTSAYEQYF.